This T cell receptor beta chain was retrieved from a study of T cell responses to AZD1222 COVID-19 vaccine. Per the germline V gene, CDR1 is LNHDA and CDR2 is SQIVND (reference sequence). The CDR3 extends over 14 amino acids. Unmatched junction bases numbered 4, after V lost 4 bases and J lost 7 bases. Second doses at about 4 or about 12 weeks were pooled. Sequenced by immunoSEQ multiplex PCR; TCRdb stores in-frame clones only, minus some. The sample has about 110,000 clones, around 90% seen once. The sequence came from an adult who received the AZD1222 COVID-19 vaccine. V gene TRBV19 combines with J gene TRBJ1-5; TRBD1 matches at 10 bases. Sequences were derived from peripheral blood, sampled 28 days after the second AZD1222 dose. CDR3 residues: CASSTDRGRQPQHF. CDR3 bases: TGTGCCAGTAGTACCGACAGGGGGCGGCAGCCCCAGCATTTT.